The present T cell receptor (beta chain) was sequenced within a study of OX40 agonist ivuxolimab in advanced cancers. Study-level results: Partial responders treated at 0.1-3.0 mg/kg exhibited clonal expansion among the lowest measured.

As regards this clone: As yet, its antigen is unknown. This sample includes further DNA sequences coding for the same CDR3.

Here immunoSEQ multiplex PCR was the method, and the copy in TCRdb shows in-frame clones only, minus some. Among 35,000 to 40,000 clones listed, 65% to 85% were seen once. Germline CDR1 SQVTM, CDR2 ANQGSEA. Trimming shortened V by 1 base and J by 2 bases, and 11 bases separated the two germline ends. This CDR3 region has 14 residues. The sample here was CD4+ or CD8+ T cells sorted from blood, taken in a trial of the OX40 agonist ivuxolimab. This clonotype originated in an adult with an advanced solid tumor such as melanoma, head and neck, liver or kidney cancer. V and J are TRBV29-1 and TRBJ2-5; either TRBD1 or TRBD2 may supply D (5 bases each). CDR3 loop: CSVEGGNTQETQYF. The CDR3 bases are TGCAGCGTTGAAGGGGGGAACACTCAAGAGACCCAGTACTTC. Drawing the rest from reference TRBV29-1 and TRBJ2-5, the complete variable domain is SAVISQKPSRDICQRGTSLTIQCQVDSQVTMMFWYRQQPGQSLTLIATANQGSEATYESGFVIDKFPISRPNLTFSTLTVSNMSPEDSSIYLCSVEGGNTQETQYFGPGTRLLVL.